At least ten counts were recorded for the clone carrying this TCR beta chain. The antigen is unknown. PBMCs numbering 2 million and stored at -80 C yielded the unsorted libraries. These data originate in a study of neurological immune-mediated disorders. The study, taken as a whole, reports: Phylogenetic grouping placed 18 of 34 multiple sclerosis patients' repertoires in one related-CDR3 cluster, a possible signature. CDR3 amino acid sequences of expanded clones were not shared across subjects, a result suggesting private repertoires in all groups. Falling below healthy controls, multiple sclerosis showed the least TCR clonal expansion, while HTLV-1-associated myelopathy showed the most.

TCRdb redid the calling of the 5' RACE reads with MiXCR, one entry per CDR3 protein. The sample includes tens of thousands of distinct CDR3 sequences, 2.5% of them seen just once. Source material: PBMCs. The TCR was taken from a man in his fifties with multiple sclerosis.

CDR3 residues: CASSRRGNTEAFF. The CDR3 nucleotides read TGTGCCAGCAGTAGGAGGGGAAACACTGAAGCTTTCTTT. The chain joins TRBV12-3 or TRBV12-4 to TRBJ1-1; weak D call: TRBD1 (5 bases). Trimming took 5 bases from V and 2 from J, leaving 9 bases between them. The CDR3 sequence is 13 residues long.